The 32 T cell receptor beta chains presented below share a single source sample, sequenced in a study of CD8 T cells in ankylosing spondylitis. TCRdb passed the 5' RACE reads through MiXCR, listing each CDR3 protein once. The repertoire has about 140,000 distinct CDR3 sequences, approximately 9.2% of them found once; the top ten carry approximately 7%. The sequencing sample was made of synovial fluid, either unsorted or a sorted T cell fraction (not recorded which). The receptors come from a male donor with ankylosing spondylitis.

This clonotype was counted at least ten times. Here the CDR3 reads CASSWGASGSSSYEQYF. DNA for the CDR3: TGCGCCAGCAGTTGGGGGGCTAGCGGGAGCAGCTCCTACGAGCAGTACTTC. The gene calls are TRBV10-2 and TRBJ2-7; 10 bases fit TRBD2. V shed 5 bases, J shed 0 bases, and the junction held 10 bases outside the gene matches. The CDR3 runs 17 residues. In germline, CDR1 is WSHSY, CDR2 SAAADI.

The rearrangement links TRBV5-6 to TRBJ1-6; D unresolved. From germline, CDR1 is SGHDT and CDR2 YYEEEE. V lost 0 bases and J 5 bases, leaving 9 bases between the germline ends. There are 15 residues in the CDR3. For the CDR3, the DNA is TGTGCCAGCAGCTTGGTGGGTACCCATAATTCACCCCTCCACTTT. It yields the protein CASSLVGTHNSPLHF.

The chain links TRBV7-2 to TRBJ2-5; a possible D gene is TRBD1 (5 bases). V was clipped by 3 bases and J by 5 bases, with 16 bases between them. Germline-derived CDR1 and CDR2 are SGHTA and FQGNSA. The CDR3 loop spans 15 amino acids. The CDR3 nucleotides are TGTGCCAGCAGCTTCGGTCCAAACCCAGGGGAGACCCAGTACTTC. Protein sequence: CASSFGPNPGETQYF. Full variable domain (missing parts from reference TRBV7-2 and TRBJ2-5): GAGVSQSPSNKVTEKGKDVELRCDPISGHTALYWYRQSLGQGLEFLIYFQGNSAPDKSGLPSDRFSAERTGGSVSTLTIQRTQQEDSAVYLCASSFGPNPGETQYFGPGTRLLVL.

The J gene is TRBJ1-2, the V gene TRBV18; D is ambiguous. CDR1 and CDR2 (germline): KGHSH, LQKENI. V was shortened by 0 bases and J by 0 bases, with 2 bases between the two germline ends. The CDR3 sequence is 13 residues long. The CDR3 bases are TGTGCCAGCTCACCACCAGCTAACTATGGCTACACCTTC. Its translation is CASSPPANYGYTF.

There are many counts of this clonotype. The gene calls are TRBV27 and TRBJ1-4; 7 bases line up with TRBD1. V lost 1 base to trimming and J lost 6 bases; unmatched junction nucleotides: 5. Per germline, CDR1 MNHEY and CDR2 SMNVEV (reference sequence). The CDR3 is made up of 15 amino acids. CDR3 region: CASSLFGRGDEKLFF. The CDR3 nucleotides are TGTGCCAGCAGTTTATTCGGCAGGGGGGATGAAAAACTGTTTTTT.

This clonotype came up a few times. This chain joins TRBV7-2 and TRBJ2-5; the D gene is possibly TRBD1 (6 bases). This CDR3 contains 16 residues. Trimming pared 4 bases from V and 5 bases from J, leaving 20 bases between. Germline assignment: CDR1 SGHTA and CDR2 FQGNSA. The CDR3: CASSSGAVQGGETQYF. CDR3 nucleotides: TGTGCCAGCAGCTCCGGGGCCGTACAGGGTGGGGAGACCCAGTACTTC.

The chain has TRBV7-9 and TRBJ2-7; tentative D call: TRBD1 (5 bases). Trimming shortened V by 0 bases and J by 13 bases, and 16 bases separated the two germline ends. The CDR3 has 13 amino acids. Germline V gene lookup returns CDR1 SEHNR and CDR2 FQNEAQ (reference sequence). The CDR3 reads CASSLAGVHESYF. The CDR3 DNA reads TGTGCCAGCAGCTTAGCAGGGGTTCACGAGAGTTACTTC.

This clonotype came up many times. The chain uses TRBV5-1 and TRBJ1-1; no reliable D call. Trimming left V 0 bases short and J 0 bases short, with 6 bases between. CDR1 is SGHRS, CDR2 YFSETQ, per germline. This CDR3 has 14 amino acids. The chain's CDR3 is CASSLAVVNTEAFF. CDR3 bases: TGCGCCAGCAGCTTGGCCGTAGTGAACACTGAAGCTTTCTTT.

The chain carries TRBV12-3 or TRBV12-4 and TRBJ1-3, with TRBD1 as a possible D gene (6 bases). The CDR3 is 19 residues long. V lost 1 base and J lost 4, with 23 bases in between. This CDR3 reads CASSLGMMAVTGPGNTIYF. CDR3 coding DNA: TGTGCCAGCAGTTTAGGAATGATGGCCGTAACAGGGCCGGGAAACACCATATATTTT.

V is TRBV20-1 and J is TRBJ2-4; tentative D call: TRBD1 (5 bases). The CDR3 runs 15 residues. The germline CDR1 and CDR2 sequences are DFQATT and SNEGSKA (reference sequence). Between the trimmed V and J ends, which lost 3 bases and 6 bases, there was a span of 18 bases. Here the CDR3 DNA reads TGCAGTGCTAGTTGGGCCCAGGGTGTAAGAAACATTCAGTACTTC. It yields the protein CSASWAQGVRNIQYF.

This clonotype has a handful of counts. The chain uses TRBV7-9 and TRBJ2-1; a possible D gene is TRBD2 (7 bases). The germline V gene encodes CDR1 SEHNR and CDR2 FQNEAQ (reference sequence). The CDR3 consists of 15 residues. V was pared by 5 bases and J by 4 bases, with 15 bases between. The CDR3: CASSPRGAEYNEQFF. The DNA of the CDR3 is TGTGCCAGCAGCCCCCGGGGGGCTGAGTACAATGAGCAGTTCTTC.

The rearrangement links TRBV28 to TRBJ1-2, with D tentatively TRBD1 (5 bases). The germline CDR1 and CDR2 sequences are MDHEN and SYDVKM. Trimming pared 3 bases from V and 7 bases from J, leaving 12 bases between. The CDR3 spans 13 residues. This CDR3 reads CASSLQRGAGYTF. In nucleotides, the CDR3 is TGTGCCAGCAGTTTGCAGAGGGGAGCTGGCTACACCTTC.

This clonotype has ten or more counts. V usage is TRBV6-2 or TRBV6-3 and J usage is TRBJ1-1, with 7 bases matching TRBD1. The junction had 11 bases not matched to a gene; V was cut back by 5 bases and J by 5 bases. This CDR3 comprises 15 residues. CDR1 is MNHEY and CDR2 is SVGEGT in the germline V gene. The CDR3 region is CASSLLGQSGTEAFF. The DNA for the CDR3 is TGTGCCAGCAGTCTCTTGGGACAGTCCGGGACTGAAGCTTTCTTT.

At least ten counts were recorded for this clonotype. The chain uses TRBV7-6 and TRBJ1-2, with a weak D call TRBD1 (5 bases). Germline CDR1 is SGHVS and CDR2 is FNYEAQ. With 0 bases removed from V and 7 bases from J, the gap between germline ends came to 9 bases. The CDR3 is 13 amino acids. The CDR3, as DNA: TGTGCCAGCAGCTTAGCGCGGGGCTTTGGCTACACCTTC. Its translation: CASSLARGFGYTF.

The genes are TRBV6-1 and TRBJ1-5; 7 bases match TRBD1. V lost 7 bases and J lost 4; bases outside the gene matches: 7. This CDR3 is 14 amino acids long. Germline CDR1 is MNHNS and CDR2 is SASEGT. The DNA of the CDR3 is TGTGCCAGCACCACAGGGGTTGGGAATCAGCCCCAGCATTTT. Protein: CASTTGVGNQPQHF.

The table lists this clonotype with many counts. Here the CDR3 DNA reads TGTGCCAGCAGTGAACTACCCTGGCAGGGGCGAGGGGCCCAGTACTTC. This gives the protein CASSELPWQGRGAQYF. The J gene is TRBJ2-5, the V gene TRBV6-1; possibly TRBD1 for D (6 bases). Germline V gene data show CDR1 as MNHNS and CDR2 as SASEGT. CDR3 length: 16 amino acids. With 2 bases removed from V and 9 bases from J, the gap between germline ends came to 22 bases.

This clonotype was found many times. CDR3 residues: CASSYSRGGVSPLHF. In nucleotides, the CDR3 is TGTGCCAGCAGTTACTCTCGCGGGGGGGTTTCACCCCTCCACTTT. This rearrangement joins TRBV6-5 to TRBJ1-6; D is perhaps TRBD1 (5 bases). The V gene's germline CDR1 is MNHEY and CDR2 SVGAGI. Between the trimmed V and J ends, which lost 0 bases and 9 bases, there was a span of 12 bases. This CDR3 has 15 residues.

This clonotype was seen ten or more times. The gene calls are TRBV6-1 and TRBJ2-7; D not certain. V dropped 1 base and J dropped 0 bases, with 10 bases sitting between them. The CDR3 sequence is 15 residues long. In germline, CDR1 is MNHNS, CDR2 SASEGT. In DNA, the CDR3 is TGTGCCAGCAGTGAAGTTGCGACCCACTCCTACGAGCAGTACTTC. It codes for CASSEVATHSYEQYF.

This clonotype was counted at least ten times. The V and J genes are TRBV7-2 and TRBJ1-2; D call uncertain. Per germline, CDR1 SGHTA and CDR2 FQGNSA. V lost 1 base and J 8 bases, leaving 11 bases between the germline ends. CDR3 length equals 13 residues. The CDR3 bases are TGTGCCAGCAGCTTAGGGCGGCAGGCGGGCTACACCTTC. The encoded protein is CASSLGRQAGYTF.

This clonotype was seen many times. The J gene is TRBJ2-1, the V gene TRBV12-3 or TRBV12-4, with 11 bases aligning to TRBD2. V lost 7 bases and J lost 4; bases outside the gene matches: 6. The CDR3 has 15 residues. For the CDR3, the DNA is TGTGCCAGCACTATTAGCGGGGGGGCTTACAATGAGCAGTTCTTC. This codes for CASTISGGAYNEQFF.

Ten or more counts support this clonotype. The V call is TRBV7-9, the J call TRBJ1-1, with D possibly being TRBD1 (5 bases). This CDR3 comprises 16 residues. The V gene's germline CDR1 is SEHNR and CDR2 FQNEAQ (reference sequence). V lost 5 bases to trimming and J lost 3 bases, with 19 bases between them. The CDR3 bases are TGTGCCAGCAGCCGAAGGGAGGGACCCGCAGACACTGAAGCTTTCTTT. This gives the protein CASSRREGPADTEAFF.

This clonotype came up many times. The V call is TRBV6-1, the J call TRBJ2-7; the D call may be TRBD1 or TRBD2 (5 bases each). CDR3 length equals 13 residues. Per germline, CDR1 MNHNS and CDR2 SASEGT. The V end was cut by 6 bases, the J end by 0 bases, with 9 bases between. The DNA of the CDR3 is TGTGCCAGCAGACGGGACGACTCCTACGAGCAGTACTTC. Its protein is CASRRDDSYEQYF.

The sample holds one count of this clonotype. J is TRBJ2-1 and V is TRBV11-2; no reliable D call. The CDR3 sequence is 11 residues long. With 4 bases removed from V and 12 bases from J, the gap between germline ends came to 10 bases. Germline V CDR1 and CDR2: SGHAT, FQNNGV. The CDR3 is CASSYPGPQFF. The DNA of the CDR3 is TGTGCCAGCAGCTATCCGGGCCCGCAGTTCTTC.

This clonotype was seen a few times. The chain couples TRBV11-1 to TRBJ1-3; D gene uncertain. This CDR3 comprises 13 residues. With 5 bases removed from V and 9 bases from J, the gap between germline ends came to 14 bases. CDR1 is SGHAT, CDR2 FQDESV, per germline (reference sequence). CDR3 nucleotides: TGTGCCAGCAGCCCGGACTGGAGGAGCACCATATATTTT. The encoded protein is CASSPDWRSTIYF.

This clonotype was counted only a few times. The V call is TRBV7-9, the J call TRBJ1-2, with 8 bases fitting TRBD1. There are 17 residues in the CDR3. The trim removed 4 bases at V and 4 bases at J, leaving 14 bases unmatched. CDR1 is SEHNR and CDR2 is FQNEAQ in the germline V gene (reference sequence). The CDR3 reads CASSSQTGTGLFYGYTF. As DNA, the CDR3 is TGTGCCAGCAGCTCGCAAACCGGGACAGGACTATTCTATGGCTACACCTTC.

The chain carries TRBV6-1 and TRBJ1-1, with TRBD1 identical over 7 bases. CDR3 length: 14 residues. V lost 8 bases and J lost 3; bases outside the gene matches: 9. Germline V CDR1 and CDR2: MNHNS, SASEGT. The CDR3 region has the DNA TGTGCCAGCCGTCCTTCAGGGGGAGACACTGAAGCTTTCTTT. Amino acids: CASRPSGGDTEAFF.

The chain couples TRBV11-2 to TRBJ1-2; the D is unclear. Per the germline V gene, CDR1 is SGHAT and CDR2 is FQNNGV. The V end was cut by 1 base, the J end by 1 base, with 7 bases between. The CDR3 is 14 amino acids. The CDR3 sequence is CASSLGALNYGYTF. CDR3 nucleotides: TGTGCCAGCAGCTTAGGGGCCCTTAACTATGGCTACACCTTC.

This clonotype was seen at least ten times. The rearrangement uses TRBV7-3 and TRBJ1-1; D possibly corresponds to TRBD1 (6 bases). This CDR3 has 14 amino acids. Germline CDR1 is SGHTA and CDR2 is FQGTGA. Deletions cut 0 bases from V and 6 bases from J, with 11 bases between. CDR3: CASSLTGARAEAFF. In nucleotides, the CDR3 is TGTGCCAGCAGCTTAACGGGGGCTAGGGCTGAAGCTTTCTTT.

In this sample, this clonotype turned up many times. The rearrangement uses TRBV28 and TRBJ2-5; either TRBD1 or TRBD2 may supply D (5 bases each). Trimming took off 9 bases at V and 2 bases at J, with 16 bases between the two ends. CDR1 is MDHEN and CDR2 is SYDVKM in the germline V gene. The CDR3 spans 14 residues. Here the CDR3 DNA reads TGTGCCAGTGGGGGTGCCCAACCTCAAGAGACCCAGTACTTC. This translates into CASGGAQPQETQYF.

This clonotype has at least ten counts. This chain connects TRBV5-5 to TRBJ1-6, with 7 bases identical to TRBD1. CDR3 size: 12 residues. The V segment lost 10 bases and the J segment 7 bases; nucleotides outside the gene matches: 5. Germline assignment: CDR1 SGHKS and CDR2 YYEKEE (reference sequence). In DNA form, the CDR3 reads TGTGCCCCAGGGGGGTTCAATTCACCCCTCCACTTT. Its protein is CAPGGFNSPLHF.

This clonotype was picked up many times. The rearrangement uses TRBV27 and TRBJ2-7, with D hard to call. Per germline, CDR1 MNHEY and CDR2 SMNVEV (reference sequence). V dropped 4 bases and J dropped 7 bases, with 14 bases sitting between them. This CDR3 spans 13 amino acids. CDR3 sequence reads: CASSSGPRREQYF. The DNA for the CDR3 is TGTGCCAGCAGTTCCGGGCCGCGGAGAGAGCAGTACTTC.

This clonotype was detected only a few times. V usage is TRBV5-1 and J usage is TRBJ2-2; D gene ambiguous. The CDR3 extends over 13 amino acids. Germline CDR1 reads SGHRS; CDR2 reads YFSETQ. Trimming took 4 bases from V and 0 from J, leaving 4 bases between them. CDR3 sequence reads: CASSQPNTGELFF. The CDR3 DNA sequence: TGCGCCAGCAGCCAGCCGAACACCGGGGAGCTGTTTTTT.